A few counts support the clone carrying this T cell receptor beta chain. The antigen is unknown. These data come from a study of post-analysis software for immune sequencing data. Across the study: Included among the disease courses, which were recorded for the cohort, were relapsing-remitting, secondary progressive and progressive-relapsing multiple sclerosis.

Sequencing libraries made from TCR beta cDNA carried unique molecular identifiers. Researchers reported 400,000 to 550,000 cDNA molecules coming from roughly 1 to 10 million T cells. TCRdb reprocessed the PCR reads via MiXCR and lists one record per CDR3 protein. The sample shows about 820,000 distinct CDR3 sequences, about 53% of them seen only once. The CDR3 runs 13 residues. CDR1 and CDR2 (germline): SQVTM, ANQGSEA. V was shortened by 7 bases and J by 5 bases, with 17 bases between the two germline ends. Study-wide results and caveats: Compared with controls, patients had more of about 5 TRBV segments, including TRBV5-6, TRBV5-1 and TRBV20-1.

This sequence joins TRBV29-1 and TRBJ2-5, with D perhaps assigned TRBD1 or TRBD2 (5 bases each). Sequences were obtained from blood. The sequence was collected from a girl aged 5-17 years with multiple sclerosis. CDR3: CSARGGMRETQYF. CDR3 in DNA: TGCAGCGCTCGGGGCGGCATGAGGGAGACCCAGTACTTC.